Below are 2 T cell receptor beta chains sequenced from a single sample in a study of shared clonotypes between healthy human individuals. Naive CD8 populations comprised CD45RO-negative cells positively selected for CCR7, excluding terminally differentiated effector memory CD45RA+ cells. The assay was immunoSEQ multiplex PCR, and TCRdb's table has in-frame clones only and misses some. Of about 600,000 clones in the sample, 95% to 98% were seen once. Input material: naive CD8+ T cells sorted from blood. These receptors were collected from a man aged 25 to 40 in good health.

A word on this clone: Other DNA sequences of this sample code for an identical CDR3. The CDR3 sequence: CASSYNEQFF. The CDR3 DNA follows: TGTGCCAGCAGCTACAATGAGCAGTTCTTC. The chain has TRBV7-9 and TRBJ2-1; no definite D call. V lost 4 bases and J lost 5, with 0 bases in between. The germline gives CDR1 SEHNR, CDR2 FQNEAQ (reference sequence). This CDR3 region has 10 residues.

The CDR3 protein is CATSREFGGGPYEQYF. In DNA form, the CDR3 reads TGTGCCACCAGCAGAGAATTTGGGGGAGGTCCCTACGAGCAGTACTTC. The chain has TRBV15 and TRBJ2-7; D might be TRBD2 (6 bases). The CDR3 spans 16 residues. V was shortened by 0 bases and J by 2 bases, with 14 bases between the two germline ends. Germline lookup yields CDR1 LNHNV and CDR2 YYDKDF (reference sequence).